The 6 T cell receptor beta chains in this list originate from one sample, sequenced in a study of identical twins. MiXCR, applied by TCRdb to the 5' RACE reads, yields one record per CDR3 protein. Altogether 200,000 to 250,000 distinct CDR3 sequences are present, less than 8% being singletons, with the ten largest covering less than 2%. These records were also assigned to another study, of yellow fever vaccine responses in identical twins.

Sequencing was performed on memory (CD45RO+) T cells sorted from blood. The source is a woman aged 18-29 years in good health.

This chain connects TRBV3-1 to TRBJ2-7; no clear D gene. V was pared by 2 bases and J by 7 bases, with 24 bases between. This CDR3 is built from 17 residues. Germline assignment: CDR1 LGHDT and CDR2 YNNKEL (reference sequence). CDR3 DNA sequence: TGTGCCAGCAGCCAATCCCCCCAGGTGGGCACTGGGGATGAGCAGTACTTC. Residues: CASSQSPQVGTGDEQYF.

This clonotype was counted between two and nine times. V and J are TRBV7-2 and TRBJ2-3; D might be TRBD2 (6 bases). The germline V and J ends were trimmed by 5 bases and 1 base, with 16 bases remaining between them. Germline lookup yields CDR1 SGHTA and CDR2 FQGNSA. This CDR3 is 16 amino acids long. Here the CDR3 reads CASSPPGAVRTDTQYF. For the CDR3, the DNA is TGTGCCAGCAGCCCGCCGGGAGCGGTCCGCACAGATACGCAGTATTTT.

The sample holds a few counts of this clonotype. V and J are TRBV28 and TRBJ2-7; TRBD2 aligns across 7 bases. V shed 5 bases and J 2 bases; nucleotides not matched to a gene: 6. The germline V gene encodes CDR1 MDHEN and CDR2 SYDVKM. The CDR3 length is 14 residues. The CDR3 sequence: CASSIRGDTYEQYF. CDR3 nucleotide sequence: TGTGCCAGCAGTATACGGGGGGATACCTACGAGCAGTACTTC.

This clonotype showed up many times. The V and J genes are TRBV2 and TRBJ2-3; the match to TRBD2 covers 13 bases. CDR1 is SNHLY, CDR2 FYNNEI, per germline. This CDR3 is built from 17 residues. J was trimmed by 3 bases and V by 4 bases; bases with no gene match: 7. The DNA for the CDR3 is TGTGCCAGCAGTGGGCTCAGACTAGCGGGAGGTACAGATACGCAGTATTTT. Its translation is CASSGLRLAGGTDTQYF.

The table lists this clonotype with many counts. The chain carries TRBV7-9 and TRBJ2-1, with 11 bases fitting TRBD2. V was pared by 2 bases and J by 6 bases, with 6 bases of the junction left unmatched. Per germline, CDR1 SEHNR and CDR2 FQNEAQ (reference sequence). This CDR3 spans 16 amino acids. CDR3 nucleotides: TGTGCCAGCAGCTTACGAACTAGCGGGAGTGTCAATGAGCAGTTCTTC. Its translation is CASSLRTSGSVNEQFF.

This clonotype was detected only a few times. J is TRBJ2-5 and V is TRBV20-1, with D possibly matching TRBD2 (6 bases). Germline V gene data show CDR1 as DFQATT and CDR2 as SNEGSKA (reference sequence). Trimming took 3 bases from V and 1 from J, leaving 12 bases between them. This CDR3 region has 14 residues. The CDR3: CSARQGGAQETQYF. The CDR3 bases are TGCAGTGCTAGGCAGGGCGGGGCCCAAGAGACCCAGTACTTC.